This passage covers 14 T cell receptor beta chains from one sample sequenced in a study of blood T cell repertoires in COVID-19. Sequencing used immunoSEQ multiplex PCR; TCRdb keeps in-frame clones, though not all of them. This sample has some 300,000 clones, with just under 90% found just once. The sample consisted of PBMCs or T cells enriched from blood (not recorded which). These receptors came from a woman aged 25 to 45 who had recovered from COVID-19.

CDR3 DNA: TGTGCCACCAGCAGAGATCTGGCTAGCGGGAGTGCAGATACGCAGTATTTT. This codes for CATSRDLASGSADTQYF. The chain joins TRBV15 to TRBJ2-3, with 10 bases fitting TRBD2. There are 17 residues in the CDR3. CDR1 LNHNV and CDR2 YYDKDF come from the germline V gene (reference sequence). Trimming took 0 bases from V and 4 from J; bases not matched to a gene: 7.

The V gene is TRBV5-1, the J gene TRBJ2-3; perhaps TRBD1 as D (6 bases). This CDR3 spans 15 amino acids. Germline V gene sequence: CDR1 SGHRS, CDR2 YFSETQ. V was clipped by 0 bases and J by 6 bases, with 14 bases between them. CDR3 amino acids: CASSLGPGAFDTQYF. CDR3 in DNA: TGCGCCAGCAGCTTGGGGCCAGGGGCGTTTGATACGCAGTATTTT.

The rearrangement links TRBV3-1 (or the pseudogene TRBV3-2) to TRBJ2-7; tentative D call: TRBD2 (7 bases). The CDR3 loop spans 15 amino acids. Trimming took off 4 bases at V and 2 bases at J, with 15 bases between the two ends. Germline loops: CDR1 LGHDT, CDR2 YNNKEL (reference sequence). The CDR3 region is CASSRGGGTPYEQYF. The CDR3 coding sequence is TGTGCCAGCAGCCGGGGGGGCGGGACGCCCTACGAGCAGTACTTC.

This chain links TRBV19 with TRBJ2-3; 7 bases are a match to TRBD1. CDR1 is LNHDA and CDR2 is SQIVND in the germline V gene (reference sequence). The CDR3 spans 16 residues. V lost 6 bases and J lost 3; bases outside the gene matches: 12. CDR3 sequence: CASRSYTGVGTDTQYF. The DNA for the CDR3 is TGTGCCAGTAGGAGTTATACAGGGGTGGGGACAGATACGCAGTATTTT.

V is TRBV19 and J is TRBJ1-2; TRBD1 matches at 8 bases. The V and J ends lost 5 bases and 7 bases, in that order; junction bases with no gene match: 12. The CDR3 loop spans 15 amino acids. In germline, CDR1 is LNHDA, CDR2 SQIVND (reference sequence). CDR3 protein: CASSPNLDRGPGYTF. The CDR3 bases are TGTGCCAGTAGTCCAAACCTCGACAGGGGACCTGGCTACACCTTC.

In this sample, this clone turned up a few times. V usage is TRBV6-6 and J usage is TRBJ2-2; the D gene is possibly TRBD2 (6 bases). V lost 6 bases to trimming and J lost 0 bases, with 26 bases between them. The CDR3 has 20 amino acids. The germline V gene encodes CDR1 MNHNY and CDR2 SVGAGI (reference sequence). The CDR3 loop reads CASSPDGGRSIPANTGELFF. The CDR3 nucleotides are TGTGCCAGCAGCCCCGATGGGGGGAGGTCCATACCCGCGAACACCGGGGAGCTGTTTTTT.

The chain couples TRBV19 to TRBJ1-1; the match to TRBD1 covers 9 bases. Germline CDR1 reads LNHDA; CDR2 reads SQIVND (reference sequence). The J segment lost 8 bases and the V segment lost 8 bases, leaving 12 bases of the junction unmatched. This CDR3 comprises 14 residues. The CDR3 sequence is CASLWRTGVQEAFF. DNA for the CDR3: TGTGCCAGTCTTTGGAGGACAGGGGTTCAAGAAGCTTTCTTT.

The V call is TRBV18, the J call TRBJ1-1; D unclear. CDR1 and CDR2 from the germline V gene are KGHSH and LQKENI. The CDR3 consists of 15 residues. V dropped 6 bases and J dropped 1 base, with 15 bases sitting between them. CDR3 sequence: CASSPSSPENTEAFF. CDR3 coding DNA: TGTGCCAGCTCTCCTTCGAGTCCCGAGAACACTGAAGCTTTCTTT.

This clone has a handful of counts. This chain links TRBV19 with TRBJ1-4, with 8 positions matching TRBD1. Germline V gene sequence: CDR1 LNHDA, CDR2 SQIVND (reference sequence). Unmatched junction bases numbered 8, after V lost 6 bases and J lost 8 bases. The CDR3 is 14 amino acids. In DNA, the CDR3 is TGTGCCAGTAGACAGGACAGGGTTGAAGAAAAACTGTTTTTT. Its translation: CASRQDRVEEKLFF.

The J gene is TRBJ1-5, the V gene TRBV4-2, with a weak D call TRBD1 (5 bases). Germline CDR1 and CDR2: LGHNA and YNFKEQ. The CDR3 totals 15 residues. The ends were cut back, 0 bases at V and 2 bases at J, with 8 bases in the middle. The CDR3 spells CASSQEWGGNQPQHF. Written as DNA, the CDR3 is TGTGCCAGCAGCCAAGAGTGGGGGGGCAATCAGCCCCAGCATTTT.

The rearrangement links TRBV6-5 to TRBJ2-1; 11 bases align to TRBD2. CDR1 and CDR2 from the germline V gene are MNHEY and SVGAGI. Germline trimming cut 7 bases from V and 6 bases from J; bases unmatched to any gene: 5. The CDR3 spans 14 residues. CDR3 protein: CASMRGTSGNEQFF. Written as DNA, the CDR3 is TGTGCCAGCATGCGAGGGACTAGCGGCAATGAGCAGTTCTTC.

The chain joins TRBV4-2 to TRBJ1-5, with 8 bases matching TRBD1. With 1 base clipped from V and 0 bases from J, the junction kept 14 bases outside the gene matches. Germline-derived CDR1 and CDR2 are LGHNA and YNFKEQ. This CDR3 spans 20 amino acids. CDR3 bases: TGTGCCAGCAGCCAAGGTCACCGACAGGGGCCGCTGGATAGCAATCAGCCCCAGCATTTT. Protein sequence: CASSQGHRQGPLDSNQPQHF.

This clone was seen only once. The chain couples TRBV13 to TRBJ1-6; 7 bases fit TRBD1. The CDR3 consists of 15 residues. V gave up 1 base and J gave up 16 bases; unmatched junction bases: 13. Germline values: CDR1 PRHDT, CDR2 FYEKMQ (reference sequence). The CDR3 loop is CASSLATDRPHRLHF. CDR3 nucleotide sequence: TGTGCCAGCAGCTTAGCCACGGACAGGCCCCATCGGCTCCACTTT.

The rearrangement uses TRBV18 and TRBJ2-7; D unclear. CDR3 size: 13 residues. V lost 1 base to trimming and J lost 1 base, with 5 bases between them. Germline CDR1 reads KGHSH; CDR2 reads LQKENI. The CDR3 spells CASSPRQSYEQYF. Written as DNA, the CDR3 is TGTGCCAGCTCACCACGGCAGTCCTACGAGCAGTACTTC.